This record covers a single TCR beta chain. The antigen is unknown. Deletions cut 3 bases from V and 4 bases from J, with 21 bases between. The CDR3 sequence is 17 residues long. Germline CDR1 is SGHDN and CDR2 is FVKESK. The data were obtained in a study of T cell repertoires in cytomegalovirus infection. Study information: TCR beta signatures that were public indicated CMV infection and matching HLA type. Study-level results: Pooled public TCR beta family frequency picked out CMV carriers with the relevant HLA. Dominating the ex vivo response were HLA-C-restricted CMV-specific TCR beta clonotypes.

TCRdb reprocessed the reads via MiXCR and lists one record per CDR3 protein. The repertoire holds about 830,000 distinct CDR3 sequences, with less than 35% as singletons. The clonotype was recovered from a human donor in good health (CMV status not recorded). Some clones in this sample may be carry-over from other donors' samples. The rearrangement uses TRBV14 and TRBJ1-2, with D perhaps TRBD1 (5 bases). This material consisted of cultured CD8+ T cells from PBMCs, taken from culture after CMV antigen stimulation. The CDR3 here is CASSQPPRGFFIYGYTF. CDR3 DNA: TGTGCCAGCAGCCAGCCGCCGAGGGGATTTTTTATCTATGGCTACACCTTC.